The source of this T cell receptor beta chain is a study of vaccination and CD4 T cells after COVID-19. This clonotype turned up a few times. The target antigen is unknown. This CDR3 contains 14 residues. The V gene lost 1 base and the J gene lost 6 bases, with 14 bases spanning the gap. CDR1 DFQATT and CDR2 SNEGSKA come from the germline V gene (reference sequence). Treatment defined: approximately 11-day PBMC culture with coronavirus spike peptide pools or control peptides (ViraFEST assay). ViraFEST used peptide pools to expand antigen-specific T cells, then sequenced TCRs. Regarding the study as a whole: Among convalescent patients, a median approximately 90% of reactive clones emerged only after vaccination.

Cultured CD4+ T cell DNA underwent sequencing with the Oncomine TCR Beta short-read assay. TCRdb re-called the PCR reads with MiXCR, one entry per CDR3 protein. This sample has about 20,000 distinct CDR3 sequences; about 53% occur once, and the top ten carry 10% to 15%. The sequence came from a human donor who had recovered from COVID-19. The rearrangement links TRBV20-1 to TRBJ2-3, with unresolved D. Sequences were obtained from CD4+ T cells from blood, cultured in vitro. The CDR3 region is CSARGPVVGDTQYF. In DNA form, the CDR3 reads TGCAGTGCTAGAGGCCCCGTAGTGGGGGATACGCAGTATTTT.